This TCR beta chain derives from a study of blood T cell repertoires in COVID-19. Study context: Nucleic acid was either cDNA or gDNA, and it came from T cells, B-cell-depleted T cells, or PBMCs.

Authors' methods: Amplified reference gene primers provided the basis for estimating nucleated cell counts. TCRdb's table, derived via immunoSEQ multiplex PCR, lists solely in-frame clones and lacks some. The D gene and trimming were derived from the DNA, and the V and J assignments and clone size from that table. Of 100,000 to 120,000 clones listed, more than 65% are singletons. There are 15 residues in the CDR3. The V and J ends lost 6 bases and 9 bases, in that order; junction bases with no gene match: 13. Germline V gene lookup returns CDR1 MDHEN and CDR2 SYDVKM. Sequencing input: peripheral blood. This chain links TRBV28 with TRBJ2-1, with 8 positions matching TRBD2. This TCR came from an elderly woman with acute or convalescent COVID-19. The CDR3 sequence: CASSTGGLAYPEQFF. The CDR3 bases are TGTGCCAGCAGCACCGGTGGACTAGCTTACCCTGAGCAGTTCTTC.